Following are 6 T cell receptor beta chains from one sample sequenced in a study of blood T cells in healthy people across ages. For the second PCR, which ran for about 6 to 11 cycles, a sample-barcoded 5' primer and a J-beta primer mix were used. TCRdb fed the 5' RACE reads into MiXCR, producing one record per CDR3 protein. The sample has about 2 million distinct CDR3 sequences, approximately 50% seen once. The sample comprised blood. The receptors were sampled from a woman aged 40 to 50 in good health.

The chain carries TRBV10-3 and TRBJ2-7; 8 bases map to TRBD1. The length of the CDR3 is 16 residues. Trimming took 2 bases from V and 3 from J; bases not matched to a gene: 9. The V gene's germline CDR1 is ENHRY and CDR2 SYGVKD. CDR3 coding DNA: TGTGCCATCAGTGAGCGGACAGGGAATAAAGGCTACGAGCAGTACTTC. Translating it yields CAISERTGNKGYEQYF.

The chain links TRBV2 to TRBJ2-7; weak D call: TRBD2 (5 bases). The DNA end favors TRBJ2-5, so the J call may be wrong. The CDR3 extends over 15 amino acids. Germline V gene data show CDR1 as SNHLY and CDR2 as FYNNEI. CDR3 coding DNA: TGTGCCAGCCGATTGGACGGGGTCCAACAAGAGACCCAGTACTTC. Encoded protein: CASRLDGVQQETQYF.

The genes are TRBV7-2 and TRBJ1-2, with TRBD1 matching over 8 bases. Per the germline V gene, CDR1 is SGHTA and CDR2 is FQGNSA. The trim removed 5 bases at V and 1 base at J, leaving 6 bases unmatched. This CDR3 spans 15 amino acids. The CDR3 protein is CASSIWTGSNYGYTF. CDR3 sequence (DNA): TGTGCCAGCAGCATCTGGACAGGGAGTAACTATGGCTACACCTTC.

This rearrangement joins TRBV12-3 or TRBV12-4 to TRBJ2-3, with 8 positions matching TRBD1. J gave up 9 bases and V 5 bases, and 10 bases lay outside the gene matches. This CDR3 comprises 14 residues. Here the CDR3 DNA reads TGTGCCAGCAGTCCTCCAGGGGGCCTAATGACGCAGTATTTT. Protein product: CASSPPGGLMTQYF.

The V call is TRBV3-1, the J call TRBJ1-2; D is undetermined. The CDR3 sequence is 14 residues long. The V end was cut by 5 bases, the J end by 4 bases, with 14 bases between. The V gene's germline CDR1 is LGHDT and CDR2 YNNKEL (reference sequence). The CDR3 bases are TGTGCCAGCAGCACCCGGGGTCTTACCTATGGCTACACCTTC. It codes for CASSTRGLTYGYTF.

The genes are TRBV4-3 and TRBJ2-3; TRBD2 aligns across 11 bases. Trimming took 2 bases from V and 5 from J; bases not matched to a gene: 12. CDR1 and CDR2 from the germline V gene are LGHNA and YSLEER. This CDR3 is 18 amino acids long. CDR3 sequence: CASSQSGTSGVNGDTQYF. The CDR3, as DNA: TGCGCCAGCAGCCAATCCGGGACTAGCGGCGTAAATGGAGATACGCAGTATTTT.